The rows below give T cell receptor beta chains drawn from one sample of a study of blood T cell repertoires in COVID-19. Sequencing used immunoSEQ multiplex PCR; TCRdb keeps in-frame clones, though not all of them. The data hold under 85,000 clones, with under 85% observed a single time. Sample: peripheral blood. These receptor sequences come from a human donor in a cohort sampled during active COVID-19. Both conserved end residues are part of each CDR3. D genes are given only for firm matches. Not all rows give a size; the values are once, few, many and, for expanded clones, a class.

D | size | J | V | DNA | CDR3
TRBD2 | - | TRBJ2-2 | TRBV2 | TGTGCCAGCAGTGACGGGCAAGCGGGGGTATCTGGGGAGCTGTTTTTT | CASSDGQAGVSGELFF
- | - | TRBJ2-7 | TRBV18 | TGTGCCAGCTCACCGGAGGGTCTCCCCGAGCAGTACTTC | CASSPEGLPEQYF
- | few | TRBJ1-1 | TRBV10-2 | TGCGCCAGCAGTGCCGGACTTGGGAACACTGAAGCTTTCTTT | CASSAGLGNTEAFF
TRBD2 | once | TRBJ2-3 | TRBV6-1 | TGTGCCAGCAGTGAGCAGCGGGGGGGTACAGATACGCAGTATTTT | CASSEQRGGTDTQYF
TRBD2 | - | TRBJ2-3 | TRBV10-2 | TGCGCCAGCAGGTCGACTAGCGGGGGCCGGCTCGATTTT | CASRSTSGGRLDF
- | - | TRBJ1-6 | TRBV5-1 | TGCGCCAGCAGTGTAGAAGTCGATTCACCCCTCCACTTT | CASSVEVDSPLHF
TRBD1 | once | TRBJ2-5 | TRBV7-2 | TGTGCCAGCAGCCCCAACAGGGGAGAGACCCAGTACTTC | CASSPNRGETQYF
TRBD1 | - | TRBJ2-6 | TRBV19 | TGTGCCAGTAGTTCAGACAGGGTGGTGTCAGGGGCCAACGTCCTGACTTTC | CASSSDRVVSGANVLTF
- | once | TRBJ1-4 | TRBV30 | TGTGCCTGGAGTTCCCCTCCCGAAAAACTGTTTTTT | CAWSSPPEKLFF
- | - | TRBJ2-2 | TRBV24-1 | TGTGCCACCAGTGCCCCCCCGGTGGGGGCGCGGACCGGGGAGCTGTTTTTT | CATSAPPVGARTGELFF
- | - | TRBJ2-7 | TRBV3-1/TRBV3-2 | TGTGCCAGCAGCCCGACCTCAGGGCCCCGGGCGTGGGAGCAGTACTTC | CASSPTSGPRAWEQYF
TRBD1 | - | TRBJ1-2 | TRBV7-9 | TGTGCCAGCAGCCGGACAGGGGGCGACTATGGCTACACCTTC | CASSRTGGDYGYTF
- | - | TRBJ1-4 | TRBV7-9 | TGTGCCAGCAGCTTAGTGGTAGATGCAACTAATGAAAAACTGTTTTTT | CASSLVVDATNEKLFF
TRBD1 | - | TRBJ2-3 | TRBV5-1 | TGCGCCAGCAGCCTCCTAGGGACAGGGGTGACAGATACGCAGTATTTT | CASSLLGTGVTDTQYF
- | - | TRBJ2-1 | TRBV5-1 | TGCGCCAGCAGACCGGTACAGGGTAGCTCCTACAATGAGCAGTTCTTC | CASRPVQGSSYNEQFF
TRBD1 | once | TRBJ1-5 | TRBV15 | TGTGCCACCAGCGTGAGGGGGACAGGAAGCAATCAGCCCCAGCATTTT | CATSVRGTGSNQPQHF
- | - | TRBJ1-5 | TRBV2 | TGTGCCAGCAGGGCGGGAGGGGGGAGCAATCAGCCCCAGCATTTT | CASRAGGGSNQPQHF
TRBD1 | - | TRBJ1-1 | TRBV25-1 | TGTGCCAGCAGTGAATATATCGGGACAGGGTTTGGATACACTGAAGCTTTCTTT | CASSEYIGTGFGYTEAFF
- | - | TRBJ2-1 | TRBV7-6 | TGTGCCAGCAGCCAAGGCGGGTGGTACAATGAGCAGTTCTTC | CASSQGGWYNEQFF
- | - | TRBJ2-5 | TRBV5-4 | TGTGCCAGCAGCTTAAAGTTGGCGGGCCAAGAGACCCAGTACTTC | CASSLKLAGQETQYF
TRBD2 | - | TRBJ2-7 | TRBV7-2 | TGTGCCAGCAGCTTGGTTAGCGGGGGGCCCTACGAGCAGTACTTC | CASSLVSGGPYEQYF
- | - | TRBJ1-4 | TRBV9 | TGTGCCAGCAGCCCCACGCCGGGAGGGGTCAATGAAAAACTGTTTTTT | CASSPTPGGVNEKLFF
- | - | TRBJ1-1 | TRBV30 | TGTGCCTGGAGCCACTCCCTAGACACTGAAGCTTTCTTT | CAWSHSLDTEAFF
- | few | TRBJ2-7 | TRBV10-3 | TGTGCCATCAGTGAGTCGAGCACGCGGTCCTACGAGCAGTACTTC | CAISESSTRSYEQYF
TRBD2 | - | TRBJ2-7 | TRBV4-1 | TGCGCCAGCAGCCAAGATTATGGAGCGGGGGCATCCTACGAGCAGTACTTC | CASSQDYGAGASYEQYF
- | - | TRBJ1-5 | TRBV28 | TGTGCCAGCAGTGGTACAGGGTCAAAGCCCCAGCATTTT | CASSGTGSKPQHF
- | once | TRBJ1-6 | TRBV2 | TGTGCCAGCAGTGAAAGCGCACCACCCCTCCACTTT | CASSESAPPLHF
- | - | TRBJ2-1 | TRBV21-1 | TGTGCCAGCAGCAAATGGGGAGTTAGGAATGAGCAGTTCTTC | CASSKWGVRNEQFF
- | - | TRBJ1-5 | TRBV24-1 | TGTGCCACCAGTGCGGCGGGACCCACACCCAATCAGCCCCAGCATTTT | CATSAAGPTPNQPQHF
- | - | TRBJ2-5 | TRBV9 | TGTGCCAGCAGCGTAGGGCAGGGGCTACAAGAGACCCAGTACTTC | CASSVGQGLQETQYF
- | few | TRBJ1-5 | TRBV13 | TGTGCCAGCAGCCTTCGGGGACAGCCCCAGCATTTT | CASSLRGQPQHF
TRBD2 | - | TRBJ2-5 | TRBV5-1 | TGCGCCAGCAGCTGGGTCATGACAGCGGGGGTTCAAGAGACCCAGTACTTC | CASSWVMTAGVQETQYF
TRBD1 | - | TRBJ1-5 | TRBV6-5 | TGTGCCAGCAGCCGCCTTACAGGGGGCAATCAGCCCCAGCATTTT | CASSRLTGGNQPQHF
TRBD1 | once | TRBJ1-5 | TRBV6-6 | TGTGCCAGCAGTCGACAGGGAGGTCAGCCCCAGCATTTT | CASSRQGGQPQHF
- | - | TRBJ2-7 | TRBV9 | TGTGCCAGTACGCCTTCGACTGGATTTCACCTACCCTACGAGCAGTACTTC | CASTPSTGFHLPYEQYF
- | few | TRBJ1-1 | TRBV5-1 | TGCGCCAGCAGCTTGGAATCCAGGGCGAGGACTGAAGCTTTCTTT | CASSLESRARTEAFF
TRBD1 | - | TRBJ2-7 | TRBV27 | TGTGCCAGCAGTACCACAGGGGTCCAACCCTACGAGCAGTACTTC | CASSTTGVQPYEQYF
TRBD1 | - | TRBJ1-2 | TRBV28 | TGTGCCAGCAGTAGACAGGGAGTGGGCTATGGCTACACCTTC | CASSRQGVGYGYTF
TRBD2 | - | TRBJ2-5 | TRBV5-4 | TGTGCCAGCAGCTTCCAGACTAGCGGGGGATTTCAAGAGACCCAGTACTTC | CASSFQTSGGFQETQYF
- | - | TRBJ1-2 | TRBV10-3 | TGTGCCATCCCCCCAGGGGGCTACACCTTC | CAIPPGGYTF
- | - | TRBJ1-2 | TRBV5-1 | TGCGCCAGCAGTCCAGCGGGCTATGGCTACACCTTC | CASSPAGYGYTF
TRBD1 | - | TRBJ2-2 | TRBV18 | TGTGCCAGCTCACCAAACAGGGGGACGAACATAGGCGCCGGGGAGCTGTTTTTT | CASSPNRGTNIGAGELFF
TRBD2 | - | TRBJ2-7 | TRBV6-4 | TGTGCCAGCAGCTTCGACGGTCACTGGTACAGCGGGGGGGCGCAGTACGAGCAGTACTTC | CASSFDGHWYSGGAQYEQYF
TRBD2 | - | TRBJ2-7 | TRBV5-6 | TGTGCCAGCCATCTGGAGGAGCGGGGGGGCTACGAGCAGTACTTC | CASHLEERGGYEQYF
- | - | TRBJ1-2 | TRBV10-3 | TGTGCCATCAGTGATGGTGAGGGAAGCGACTATGGCTACACCTTC | CAISDGEGSDYGYTF
TRBD1 | - | TRBJ1-5 | TRBV19 | TGTGCCAGTAGTATAGGGATCCGGGACAGGCAGCATTTT | CASSIGIRDRQHF
TRBD1 | - | TRBJ2-1 | TRBV19 | TGTGCCAGTAGTCAGAGACAGGGTGCCTACTACCACAATGAGCAGTTCTTC | CASSQRQGAYYHNEQFF
TRBD1 | - | TRBJ2-7 | TRBV5-1 | TGCGCCAGCAGCTTCCCCGTGGGACAGGGTTTCGAGCAGTACTTC | CASSFPVGQGFEQYF
TRBD2 | - | TRBJ2-7 | TRBV7-2 | TGTGCCAGCAGCCCCTACTATAGCGGGGGCGAGTACGAGCAGTACTTC | CASSPYYSGGEYEQYF
- | - | TRBJ2-5 | TRBV5-4 | TGTGCCAGCAGCCGGGACTCCGTGGAGACCCAGTACTTC | CASSRDSVETQYF
TRBD2 | few | TRBJ2-2 | TRBV5-1 | TGCGCCAGCAGCTGGGGCGGGACTAGTTCGAACACCGGGGAGCTGTTTTTT | CASSWGGTSSNTGELFF
- | - | TRBJ1-5 | TRBV5-5 | TGTGCCAGCAGCTTGTTGATCGCTCCGTTAGGCAATCAGCCCCAGCATTTT | CASSLLIAPLGNQPQHF
TRBD2 | - | TRBJ2-3 | TRBV6-1 | TGTGCCAGCAGTGGCCGTAGCGGCGGGGGGGCAGATACGCAGTATTTT | CASSGRSGGGADTQYF
- | - | TRBJ1-5 | TRBV7-2 | TGTGCCAGCAGCTTCGTCTCCCTGGAGCAGCCCCAGCATTTT | CASSFVSLEQPQHF
TRBD1 | - | TRBJ2-7 | TRBV7-2 | TGTGCCAGCAGCCCCGACAGGGGTGACGAGCAGTACTTC | CASSPDRGDEQYF
- | - | TRBJ2-5 | TRBV7-9 | TGTGCCAGCAGCTCGGCAGGGCAAGGGGGCCAAGAGACCCAGTACTTC | CASSSAGQGGQETQYF
TRBD1 | - | TRBJ1-2 | TRBV6-1 | TGTGCCAGCAGTGAAGGAGGGACAGGGATTAACTATGGCTACACCTTC | CASSEGGTGINYGYTF
TRBD1 | - | TRBJ1-1 | TRBV28 | TGTGCCAGCAGTGGACAGGGTGGGGGATACACTGAAGCTTTCTTT | CASSGQGGGYTEAFF
TRBD1 | - | TRBJ2-5 | TRBV27 | TGTGCCAGCAGTTCACATACCAGACAGGGACGGAGAGAGACCCAGTACTTC | CASSSHTRQGRRETQYF
- | few | TRBJ1-6 | TRBV14 | TGTGCCAGCAGCCAAGATCTCCACAGCCTCCACTTT | CASSQDLHSLHF